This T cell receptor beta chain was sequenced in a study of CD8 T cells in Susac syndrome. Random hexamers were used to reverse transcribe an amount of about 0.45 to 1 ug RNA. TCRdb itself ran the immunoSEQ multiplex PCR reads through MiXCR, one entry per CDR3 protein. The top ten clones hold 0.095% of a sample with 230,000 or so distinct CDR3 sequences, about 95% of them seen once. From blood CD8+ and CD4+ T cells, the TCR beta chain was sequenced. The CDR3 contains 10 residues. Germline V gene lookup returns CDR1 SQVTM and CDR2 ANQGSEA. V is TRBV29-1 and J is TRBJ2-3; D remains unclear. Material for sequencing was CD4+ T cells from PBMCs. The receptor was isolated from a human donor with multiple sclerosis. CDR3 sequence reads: CSSGTDTQYF. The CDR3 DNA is TGCAGTTCCGGCACAGATACGCAGTATTTT.